Listed here are 4 T cell receptor beta chains from one sample, sequenced in a study of neurological immune-mediated disorders. TCRdb passed the 5' RACE reads through MiXCR, listing each CDR3 protein once. The data contain fewer than 20,000 distinct CDR3 sequences, 3.5% of them seen just once; the ten biggest clones take up about 19%. Sequencing was performed on CD8+ T cells from blood. Every receptor here comes from a woman aged 40 to 55 in good health.

The table lists this clonotype with many counts. The chain couples TRBV7-6 to TRBJ2-5, with D perhaps matching TRBD2 (5 bases). Germline V gives CDR1 SGHVS, CDR2 FNYEAQ. This CDR3 has 15 amino acids. V lost 1 base to trimming and J lost 1 base, with 10 bases between them. CDR3 DNA sequence: TGTGCCAGCAGCTTAGAAATGCGGGCCCAAGAGACCCAGTACTTC. Protein product: CASSLEMRAQETQYF.

This clonotype was observed at least ten times. This sequence joins TRBV5-1 and TRBJ2-7; 13 bases agree with TRBD2. The germline V gene encodes CDR1 SGHRS and CDR2 YFSETQ. V shed 4 bases and J 6 bases; nucleotides not matched to a gene: 4. The CDR3 length is 14 residues. CDR3 in amino acids: CASSRTSGSLEQYF. The CDR3 coding sequence is TGCGCCAGCAGCCGGACTAGCGGGAGTCTCGAGCAGTACTTC.

This clonotype came up many times. The CDR3 is CASSAGPNFQETQYF. The CDR3 DNA reads as TGTGCCAGCAGCGCGGGGCCCAACTTCCAAGAGACCCAGTACTTC. V and J are TRBV9 and TRBJ2-5; tentatively, D is TRBD1 or TRBD2 (5 bases each). Trimming cost V 3 bases and J 1 base, with 13 bases left between them. CDR3 length equals 15 residues. Per germline, CDR1 SGDLS and CDR2 YYNGEE.

There are many counts of this clonotype. J is TRBJ2-2 and V is TRBV25-1, with 13 bases identical to TRBD2. J was trimmed by 6 bases and V by 1 base; bases with no gene match: 11. Germline CDR1 MGHDK, CDR2 SYGVNS. CDR3 length: 19 residues. This CDR3 reads CASSESRGLAGARAGELFF. The CDR3 DNA reads as TGTGCCAGCAGTGAATCGAGAGGACTAGCGGGAGCGAGGGCCGGGGAGCTGTTTTTT. The variable domain in full, with the rest retrieved from reference TRBV25-1 and TRBJ2-2, is EADIYQTPRYLVIGTGKKITLECSQTMGHDKMYWYQQDPGMELHLIHYSYGVNSTEKGDLSSESTVSRIRTEHFPLTLESARPSHTSQYLCASSESRGLAGARAGELFFGEGSRLTVL.